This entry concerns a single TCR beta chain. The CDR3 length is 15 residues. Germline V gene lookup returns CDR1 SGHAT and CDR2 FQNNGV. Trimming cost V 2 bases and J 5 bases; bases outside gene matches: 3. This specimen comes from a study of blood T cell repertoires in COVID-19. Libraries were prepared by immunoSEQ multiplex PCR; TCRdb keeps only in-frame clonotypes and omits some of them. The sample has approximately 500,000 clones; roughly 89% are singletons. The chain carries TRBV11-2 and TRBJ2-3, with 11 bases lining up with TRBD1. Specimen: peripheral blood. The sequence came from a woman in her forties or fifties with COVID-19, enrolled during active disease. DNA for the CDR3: TGTGCCAGCAGCTTATGGGGACAGGGGGAAGATACGCAGTATTTT. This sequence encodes CASSLWGQGEDTQYF.